This T cell receptor beta chain derives from a study of T-cell reconstitution after alpha-beta-depleted transplantation in children (dated by TCRdb to the mid-2010s). Regarding the research as a whole: T-cell immune reconstitution after TCRalphabeta/CD19-depleted allogeneic hematopoietic cell transplantation in children was quantitatively tracked in the study by means of TCR repertoire profiling.

Libraries came from PCR. The instrument was an Illumina HiSeq 2500. Molecular barcoding was employed in the preparation of TCR libraries, with unique molecular identifiers being used to normalize TCRbeta repertoire quantification. TCRdb reprocessing: public reads trimmed at Q25 with fastp, clones called with MiXCR, in-frame beta chains kept. Rows merge per CDR3 protein into single entries with the most common DNA and genes. The sample has a few hundred thousand distinct CDR3 sequences on record, around 10% of them singletons. The ten largest make up less than 2.5% of the sample. The CDR3 has 18 amino acids, counting the end cysteine and phenylalanine. The DNA shown is the 54-base CDR3, in frame from base 1. The germline ends are 15 bases apart after V is trimmed by 0 bases and J by 0 bases. In the germline V gene (reference sequence), CDR1 corresponds to SGHAT and CDR2 to FQDESV. This clonotype occurred a few times. The antigen it binds to is not known. Nothing much larger sits one base from this clone, and base qualities are not available.

The sequence derives from a human donor who donated a stem cell graft to a child with acute lymphoblastic leukemia. Here the sequenced sample was PBMCs from the stem cell graft donor, taken from the stem cell graft. The chain was built from TRBV11-1 and TRBJ2-1, with TRBD2 tentatively as D gene (6 bases match). The CDR3 loop reads CASSLAGRGTGSYNEQFF. The bases are TGTGCCAGCAGCTTAGCTGGACGAGGGACTGGCTCCTACAATGAGCAGTTCTTC.